This T cell receptor beta chain is from a study of identical twins. This clonotype was seen a handful of times. Germline CDR1 ENHRY, CDR2 SYGVKD. The CDR3 runs 14 residues. Trimming removed 3 bases at V and 8 bases at J, with 13 bases between. Template switching supplied a universal primer site; unique molecular identifiers were carried on the cDNA. A single record per CDR3 protein comes from TCRdb applying MiXCR to the 5' RACE reads. In the table there are around 370,000 distinct CDR3 sequences, approximately 10% of which are singletons. This chain connects TRBV10-3 to TRBJ1-4, with D perhaps matching TRBD1 (5 bases). The sample was naive T cells sorted from blood. The sequence was collected from a woman aged 45 to 65 in good health. The CDR3 DNA reads TGTGCCATCAGTGACGCAGGGCTCGGAGAAAAACTGTTTTTT. As protein: CAISDAGLGEKLFF.